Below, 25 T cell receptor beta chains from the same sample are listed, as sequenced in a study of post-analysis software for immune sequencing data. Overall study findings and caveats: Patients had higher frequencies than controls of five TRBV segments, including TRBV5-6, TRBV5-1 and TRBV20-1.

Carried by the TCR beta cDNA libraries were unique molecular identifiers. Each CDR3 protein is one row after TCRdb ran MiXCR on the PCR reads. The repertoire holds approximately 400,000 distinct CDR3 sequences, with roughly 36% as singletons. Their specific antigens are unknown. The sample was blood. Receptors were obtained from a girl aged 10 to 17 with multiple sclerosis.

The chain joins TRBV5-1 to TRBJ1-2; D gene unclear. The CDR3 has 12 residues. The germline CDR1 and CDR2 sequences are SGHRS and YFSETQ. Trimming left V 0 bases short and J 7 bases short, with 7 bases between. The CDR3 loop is CASSLETAGYTF. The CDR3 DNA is TGCGCCAGCAGCTTGGAAACGGCTGGCTACACCTTC.

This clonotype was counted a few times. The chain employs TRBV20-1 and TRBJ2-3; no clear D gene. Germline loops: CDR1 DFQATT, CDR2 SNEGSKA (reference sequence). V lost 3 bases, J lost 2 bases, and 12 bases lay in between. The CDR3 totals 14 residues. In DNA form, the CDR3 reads TGCAGTGCTAGGAGGACCCGCTTCACAGATACGCAGTATTTT. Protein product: CSARRTRFTDTQYF.

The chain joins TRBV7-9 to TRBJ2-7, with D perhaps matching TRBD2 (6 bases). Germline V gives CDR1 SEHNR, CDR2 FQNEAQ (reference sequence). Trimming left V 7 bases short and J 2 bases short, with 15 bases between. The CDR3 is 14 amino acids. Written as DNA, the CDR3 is TGTGCCAGCAATTTTAACGCGGGAACCTACGAGCAGTACTTC. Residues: CASNFNAGTYEQYF.

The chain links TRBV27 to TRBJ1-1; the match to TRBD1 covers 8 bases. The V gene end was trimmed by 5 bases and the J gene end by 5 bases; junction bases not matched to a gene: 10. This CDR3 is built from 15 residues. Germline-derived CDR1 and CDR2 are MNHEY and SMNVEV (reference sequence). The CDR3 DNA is TGTGCCAGCAGTCCGCGACAGGGGCGGAGGACTGAAGCTTTCTTT. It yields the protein CASSPRQGRRTEAFF.

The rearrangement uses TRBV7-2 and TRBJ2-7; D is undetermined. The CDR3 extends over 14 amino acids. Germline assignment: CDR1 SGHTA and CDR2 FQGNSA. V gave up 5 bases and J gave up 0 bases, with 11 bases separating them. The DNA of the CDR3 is TGTGCCAGCAGCCCGTTACAGCACTCCTACGAGCAGTACTTC. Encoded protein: CASSPLQHSYEQYF. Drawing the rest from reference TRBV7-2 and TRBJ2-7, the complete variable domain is GAGVSQSPSNKVTEKGKDVELRCDPISGHTALYWYRQSLGQGLEFLIYFQGNSAPDKSGLPSDRFSAERTGGSVSTLTIQRTQQEDSAVYLCASSPLQHSYEQYFGPGTRLTVT.

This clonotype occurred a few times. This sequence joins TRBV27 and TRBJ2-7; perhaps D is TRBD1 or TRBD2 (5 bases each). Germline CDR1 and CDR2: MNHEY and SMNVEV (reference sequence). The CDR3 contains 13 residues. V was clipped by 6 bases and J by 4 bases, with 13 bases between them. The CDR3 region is CASSSGPEYEQYF. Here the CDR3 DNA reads TGTGCCAGCAGCTCGGGACCGGAATACGAGCAGTACTTC.

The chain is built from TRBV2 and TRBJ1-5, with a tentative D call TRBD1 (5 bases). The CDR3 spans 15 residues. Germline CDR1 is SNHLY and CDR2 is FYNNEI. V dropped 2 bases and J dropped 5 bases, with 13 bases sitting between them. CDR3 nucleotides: TGTGCCAGCAGTGAACAGCCATCGGGACATCAGCCCCAGCATTTT. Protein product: CASSEQPSGHQPQHF.

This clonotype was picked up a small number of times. The DNA for the CDR3 is TGCAGTGCTACAGGGGGAGGAGGTCAGCCCCAGCATTTT. This translates into CSATGGGGQPQHF. The chain uses TRBV20-1 and TRBJ1-5, with 7 bases that match TRBD1. The CDR3 extends over 13 amino acids. After removal of 4 bases from V and 6 bases from J, the junction contained 6 bases not matched to a gene. Germline V gene data show CDR1 as DFQATT and CDR2 as SNEGSKA (reference sequence).

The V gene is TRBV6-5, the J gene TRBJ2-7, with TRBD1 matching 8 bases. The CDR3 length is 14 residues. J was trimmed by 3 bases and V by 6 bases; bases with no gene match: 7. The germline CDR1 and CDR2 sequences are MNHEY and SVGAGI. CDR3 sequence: CASSATGDGYEQYF. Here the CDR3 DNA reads TGTGCCAGCAGCGCGACAGGGGACGGCTACGAGCAGTACTTC.

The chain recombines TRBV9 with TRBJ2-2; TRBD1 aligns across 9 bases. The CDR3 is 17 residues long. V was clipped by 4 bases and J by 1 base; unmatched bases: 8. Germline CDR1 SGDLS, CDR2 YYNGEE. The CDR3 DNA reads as TGTGCCAGCAGCTTAACCGGGACAGGGATGAACACCGGGGAGCTGTTTTTT. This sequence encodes CASSLTGTGMNTGELFF.

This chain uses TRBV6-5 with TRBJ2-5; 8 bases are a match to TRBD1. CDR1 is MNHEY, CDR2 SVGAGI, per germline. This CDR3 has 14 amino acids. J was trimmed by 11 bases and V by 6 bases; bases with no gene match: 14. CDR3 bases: TGTGCCAGCAGCCGGGACAGGCCTCTCGGGGAGCAGTACTTC. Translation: CASSRDRPLGEQYF.

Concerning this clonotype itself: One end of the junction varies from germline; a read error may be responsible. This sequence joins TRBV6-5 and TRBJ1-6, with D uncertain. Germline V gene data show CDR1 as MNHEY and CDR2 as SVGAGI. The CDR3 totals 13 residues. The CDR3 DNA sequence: TGTGCCGGCAGTTACGATGGCAGTTCACCCCTCCACTTT. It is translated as CAGSYDGSSPLHF.

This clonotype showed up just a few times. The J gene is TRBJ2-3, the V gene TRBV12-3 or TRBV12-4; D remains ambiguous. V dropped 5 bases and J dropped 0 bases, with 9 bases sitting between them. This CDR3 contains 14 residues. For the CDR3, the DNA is TGTGCCAGCAGTCATGAAAAAAGCACAGATACGCAGTATTTT. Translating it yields CASSHEKSTDTQYF.

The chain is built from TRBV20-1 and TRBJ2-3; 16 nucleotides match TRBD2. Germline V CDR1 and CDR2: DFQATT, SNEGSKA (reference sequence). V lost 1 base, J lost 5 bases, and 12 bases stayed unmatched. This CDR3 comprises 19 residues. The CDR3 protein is CSARVSAGTSGGVVDTQYF. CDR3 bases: TGCAGTGCTAGAGTTTCCGCCGGGACTAGCGGGGGGGTTGTAGATACGCAGTATTTT.

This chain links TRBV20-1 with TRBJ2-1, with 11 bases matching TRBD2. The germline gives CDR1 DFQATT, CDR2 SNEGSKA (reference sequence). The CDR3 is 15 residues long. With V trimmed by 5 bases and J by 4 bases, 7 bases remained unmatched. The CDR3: CSAPLTSGVYNEQFF. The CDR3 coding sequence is TGCAGTGCTCCCCTGACTAGCGGGGTTTACAATGAGCAGTTCTTC.

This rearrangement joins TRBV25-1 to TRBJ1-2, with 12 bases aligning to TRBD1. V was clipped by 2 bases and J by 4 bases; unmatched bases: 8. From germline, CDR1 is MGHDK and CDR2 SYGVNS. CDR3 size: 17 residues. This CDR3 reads CASSEGGQGAVSYGYTF. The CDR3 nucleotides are TGTGCCAGCAGTGAAGGGGGACAGGGGGCAGTTAGCTATGGCTACACCTTC.

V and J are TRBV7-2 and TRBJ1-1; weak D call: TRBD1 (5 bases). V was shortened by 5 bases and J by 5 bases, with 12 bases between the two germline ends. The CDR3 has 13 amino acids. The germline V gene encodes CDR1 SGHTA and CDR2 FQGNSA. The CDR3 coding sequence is TGTGCCAGCAGCCCACGGACACAAACTGAAGCTTTCTTT. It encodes CASSPRTQTEAFF.

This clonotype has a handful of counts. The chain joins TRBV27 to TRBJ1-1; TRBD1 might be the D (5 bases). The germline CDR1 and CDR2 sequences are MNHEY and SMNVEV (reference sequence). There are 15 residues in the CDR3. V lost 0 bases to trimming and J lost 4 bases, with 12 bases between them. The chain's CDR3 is CASSLSAPGGTEAFF. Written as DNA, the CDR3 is TGTGCCAGCAGTTTATCCGCCCCCGGGGGCACTGAAGCTTTCTTT.

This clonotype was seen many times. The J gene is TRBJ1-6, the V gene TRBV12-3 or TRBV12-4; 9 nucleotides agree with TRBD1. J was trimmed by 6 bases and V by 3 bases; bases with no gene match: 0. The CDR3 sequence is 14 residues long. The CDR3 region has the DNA TGTGCCAGCAGTTTGGGACAGGGTAATTCACCCCTCCACTTT. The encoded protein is CASSLGQGNSPLHF.

The CDR3 region has the DNA TGTGCTAGCGGAGCGGGGGGGTACAATGAGCAGTTCTTC. Protein: CASGAGGYNEQFF. V usage is TRBV7-7 and J usage is TRBJ2-1; 10 bases are shared with TRBD2. This CDR3 is built from 13 residues. Looked up from germline, CDR1 is SSHAT and CDR2 is FNYEAQ (reference sequence).

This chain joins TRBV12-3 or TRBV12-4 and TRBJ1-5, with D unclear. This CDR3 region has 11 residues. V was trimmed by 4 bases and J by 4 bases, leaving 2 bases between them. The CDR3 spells CASSSNQPQHF. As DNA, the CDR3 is TGTGCCAGCAGTTCAAATCAGCCCCAGCATTTT.

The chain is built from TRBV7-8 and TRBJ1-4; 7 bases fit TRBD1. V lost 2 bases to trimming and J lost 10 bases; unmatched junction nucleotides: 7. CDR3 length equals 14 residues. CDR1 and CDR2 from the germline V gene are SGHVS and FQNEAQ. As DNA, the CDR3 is TGTGCCAGCAGCTTACTCGGACAGGTCGGAAAACTGTTTTTT. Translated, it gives CASSLLGQVGKLFF.

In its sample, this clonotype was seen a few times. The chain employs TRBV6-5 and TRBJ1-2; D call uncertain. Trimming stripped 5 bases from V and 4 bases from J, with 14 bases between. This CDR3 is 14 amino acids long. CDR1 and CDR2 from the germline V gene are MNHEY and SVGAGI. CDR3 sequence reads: CASSPRPIPYGYTF. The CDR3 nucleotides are TGTGCCAGCAGTCCGAGGCCAATACCCTATGGCTACACCTTC.

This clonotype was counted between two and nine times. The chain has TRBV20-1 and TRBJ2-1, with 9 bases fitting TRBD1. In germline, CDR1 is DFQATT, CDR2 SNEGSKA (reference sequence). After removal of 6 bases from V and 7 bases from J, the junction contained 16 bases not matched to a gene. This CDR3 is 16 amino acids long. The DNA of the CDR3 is TGCAGTGCCAATAATCCCCGGGACAGGGTCGGAAATGAGCAGTTCTTC. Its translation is CSANNPRDRVGNEQFF.

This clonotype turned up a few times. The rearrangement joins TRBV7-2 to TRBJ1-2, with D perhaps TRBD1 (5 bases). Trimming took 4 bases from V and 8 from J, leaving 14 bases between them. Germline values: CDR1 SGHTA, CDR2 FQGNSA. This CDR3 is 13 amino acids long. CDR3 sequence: CASSSSRRDGYTF. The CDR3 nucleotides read TGTGCCAGCAGCTCGTCGAGGAGGGACGGCTACACCTTC.